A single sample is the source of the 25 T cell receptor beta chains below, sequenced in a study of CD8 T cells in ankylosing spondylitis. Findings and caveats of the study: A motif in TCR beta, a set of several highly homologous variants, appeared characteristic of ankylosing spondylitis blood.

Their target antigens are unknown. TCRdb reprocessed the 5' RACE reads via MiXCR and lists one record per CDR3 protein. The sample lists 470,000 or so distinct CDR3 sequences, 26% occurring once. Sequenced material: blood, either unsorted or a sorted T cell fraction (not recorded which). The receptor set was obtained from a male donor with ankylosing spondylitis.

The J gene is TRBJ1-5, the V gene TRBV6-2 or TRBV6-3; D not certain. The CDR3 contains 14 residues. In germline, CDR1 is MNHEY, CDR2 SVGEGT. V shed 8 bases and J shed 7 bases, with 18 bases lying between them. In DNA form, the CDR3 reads TGTGCCAGCCGAAGCCAGGAGGCGCGGCAGCCCCAGCATTTT. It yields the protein CASRSQEARQPQHF.

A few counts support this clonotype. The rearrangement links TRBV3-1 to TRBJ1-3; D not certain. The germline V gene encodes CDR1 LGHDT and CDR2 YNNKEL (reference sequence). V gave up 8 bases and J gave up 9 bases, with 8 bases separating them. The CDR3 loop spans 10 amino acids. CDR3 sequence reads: CASGRGTIYF. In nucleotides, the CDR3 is TGTGCCAGCGGGCGGGGCACCATATATTTT.

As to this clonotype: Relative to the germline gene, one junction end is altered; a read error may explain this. CDR3 in DNA: TGTGCCAGAAGCCACCCCAACAATGAGCAGTTCTTC. Translating gives CARSHPNNEQFF. This chain joins TRBV4-2 and TRBJ2-1; D gene unclear. The CDR3 is 12 amino acids. The V gene's germline CDR1 is LGHNA and CDR2 YNFKEQ.

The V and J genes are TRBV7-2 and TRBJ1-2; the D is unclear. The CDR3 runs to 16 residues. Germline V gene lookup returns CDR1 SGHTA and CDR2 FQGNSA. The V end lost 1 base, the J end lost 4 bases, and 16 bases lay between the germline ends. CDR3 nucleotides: TGTGCCAGCAGCTTAGATTCCTTGGGGTTAAGCTATGGCTACACCTTC. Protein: CASSLDSLGLSYGYTF. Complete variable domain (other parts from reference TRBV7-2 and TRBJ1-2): GAGVSQSPSNKVTEKGKDVELRCDPISGHTALYWYRQSLGQGLEFLIYFQGNSAPDKSGLPSDRFSAERTGGSVSTLTIQRTQQEDSAVYLCASSLDSLGLSYGYTFGSGTRLTVV.

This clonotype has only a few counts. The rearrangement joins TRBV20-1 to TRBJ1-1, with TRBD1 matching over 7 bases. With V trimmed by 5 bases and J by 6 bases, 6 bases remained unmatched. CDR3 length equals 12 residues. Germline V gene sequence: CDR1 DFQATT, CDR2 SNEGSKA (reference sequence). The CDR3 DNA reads TGCAGTGCTGGACAGGCAATGGCTGAAGCTTTCTTT. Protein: CSAGQAMAEAFF.

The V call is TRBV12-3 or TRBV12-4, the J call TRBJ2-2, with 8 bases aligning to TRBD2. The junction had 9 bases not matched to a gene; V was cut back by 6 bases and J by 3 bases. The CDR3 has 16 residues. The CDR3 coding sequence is TGTGCCAGCAGAAACACCGGGACTAGATACACCGGGGAGCTGTTTTTT. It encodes CASRNTGTRYTGELFF.

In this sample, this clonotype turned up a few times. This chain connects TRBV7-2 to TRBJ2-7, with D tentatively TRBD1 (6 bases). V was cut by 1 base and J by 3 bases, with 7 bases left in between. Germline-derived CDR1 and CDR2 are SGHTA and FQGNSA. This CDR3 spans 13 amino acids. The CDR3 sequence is CASSLEQGYEQYF. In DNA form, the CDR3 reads TGTGCCAGCAGCTTAGAACAGGGCTACGAGCAGTACTTC.

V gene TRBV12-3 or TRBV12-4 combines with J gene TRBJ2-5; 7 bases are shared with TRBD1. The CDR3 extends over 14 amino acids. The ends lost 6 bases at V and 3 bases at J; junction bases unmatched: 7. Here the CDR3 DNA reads TGTGCCAGCAGCATAGGGGGCGCCGAAGAGACCCAGTACTTC. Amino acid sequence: CASSIGGAEETQYF.

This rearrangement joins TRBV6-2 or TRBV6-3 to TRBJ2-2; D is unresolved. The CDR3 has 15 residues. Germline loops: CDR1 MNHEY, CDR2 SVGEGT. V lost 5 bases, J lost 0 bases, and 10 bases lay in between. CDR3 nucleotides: TGTGCCAGCAGTCGGCAGAGCGCGAACACCGGGGAGCTGTTTTTT. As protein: CASSRQSANTGELFF.

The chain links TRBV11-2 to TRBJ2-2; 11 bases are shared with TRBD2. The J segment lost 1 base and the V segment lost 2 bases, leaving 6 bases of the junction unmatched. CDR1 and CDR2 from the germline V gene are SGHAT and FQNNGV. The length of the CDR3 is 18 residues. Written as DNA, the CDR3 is TGTGCCAGCAGCTTAATAACTAGCGGGAGAGGGAACACCGGGGAGCTGTTTTTT. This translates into CASSLITSGRGNTGELFF.

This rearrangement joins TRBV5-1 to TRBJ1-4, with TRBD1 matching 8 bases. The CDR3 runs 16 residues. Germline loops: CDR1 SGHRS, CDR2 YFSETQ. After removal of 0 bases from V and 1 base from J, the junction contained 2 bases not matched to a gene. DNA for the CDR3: TGCGCCAGCAGCTTGGACGGACAGGGAACTAATGAAAAACTGTTTTTT. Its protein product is CASSLDGQGTNEKLFF.

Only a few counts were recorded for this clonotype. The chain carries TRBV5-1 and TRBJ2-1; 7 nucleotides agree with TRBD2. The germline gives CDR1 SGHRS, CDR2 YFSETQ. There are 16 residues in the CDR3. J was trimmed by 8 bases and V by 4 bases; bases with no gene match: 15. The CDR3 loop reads CASSTGWTRDRYEQFF. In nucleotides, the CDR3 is TGCGCCAGCAGCACGGGATGGACTAGGGATCGCTATGAGCAGTTCTTC.

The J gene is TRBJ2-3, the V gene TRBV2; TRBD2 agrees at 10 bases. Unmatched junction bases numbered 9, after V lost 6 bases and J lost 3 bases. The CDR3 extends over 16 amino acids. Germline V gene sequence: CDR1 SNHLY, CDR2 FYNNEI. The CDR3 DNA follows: TGTGCCAGCAGGGAACGATCTAGCGGGAGTACAGATACGCAGTATTTT. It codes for CASRERSSGSTDTQYF.

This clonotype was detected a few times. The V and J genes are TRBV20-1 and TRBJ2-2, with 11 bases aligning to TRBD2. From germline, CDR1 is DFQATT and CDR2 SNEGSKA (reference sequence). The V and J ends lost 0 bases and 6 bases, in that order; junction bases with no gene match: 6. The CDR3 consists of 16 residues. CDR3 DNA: TGCAGTGCTAGAGATCCCACTAGCGGGAGCGCCGGGGAGCTGTTTTTT. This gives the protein CSARDPTSGSAGELFF.

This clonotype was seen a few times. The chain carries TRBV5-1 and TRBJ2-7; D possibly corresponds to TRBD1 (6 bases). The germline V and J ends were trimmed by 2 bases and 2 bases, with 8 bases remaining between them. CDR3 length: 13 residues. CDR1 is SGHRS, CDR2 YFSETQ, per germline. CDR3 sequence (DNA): TGCGCCAGCAGCTTTGGACAGACCTACGAGCAGTACTTC. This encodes CASSFGQTYEQYF.

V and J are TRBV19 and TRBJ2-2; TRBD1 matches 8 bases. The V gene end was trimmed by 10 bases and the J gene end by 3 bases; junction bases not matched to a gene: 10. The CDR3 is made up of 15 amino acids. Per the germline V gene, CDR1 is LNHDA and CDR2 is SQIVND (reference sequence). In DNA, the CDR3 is TGTGCCACCCCACGGACAGGGCGGGACACCGGGGAGCTGTTTTTT. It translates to CATPRTGRDTGELFF.

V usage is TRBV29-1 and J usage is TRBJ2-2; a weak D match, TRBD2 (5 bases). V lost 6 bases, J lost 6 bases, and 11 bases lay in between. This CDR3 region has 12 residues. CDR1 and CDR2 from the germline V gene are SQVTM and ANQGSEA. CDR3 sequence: CSVSVSAGELFF. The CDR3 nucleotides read TGCAGCGTATCAGTTAGCGCCGGGGAGCTGTTTTTT.

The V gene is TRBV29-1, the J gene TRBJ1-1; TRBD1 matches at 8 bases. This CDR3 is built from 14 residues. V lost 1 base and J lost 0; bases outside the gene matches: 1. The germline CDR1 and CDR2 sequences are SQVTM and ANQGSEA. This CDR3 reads CSVEGTGMNTEAFF. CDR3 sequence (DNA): TGCAGCGTTGAAGGGACAGGGATGAACACTGAAGCTTTCTTT. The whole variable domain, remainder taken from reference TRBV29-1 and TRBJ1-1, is SAVISQKPSRDICQRGTSLTIQCQVDSQVTMMFWYRQQPGQSLTLIATANQGSEATYESGFVIDKFPISRPNLTFSTLTVSNMSPEDSSIYLCSVEGTGMNTEAFFGQGTRLTVV.

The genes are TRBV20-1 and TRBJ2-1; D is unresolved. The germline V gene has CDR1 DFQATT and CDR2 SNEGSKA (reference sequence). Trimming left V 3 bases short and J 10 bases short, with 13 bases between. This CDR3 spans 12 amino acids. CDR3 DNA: TGCAGTGCTAGTCACGTTTACGGGGAGCAGTTCTTC. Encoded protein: CSASHVYGEQFF.

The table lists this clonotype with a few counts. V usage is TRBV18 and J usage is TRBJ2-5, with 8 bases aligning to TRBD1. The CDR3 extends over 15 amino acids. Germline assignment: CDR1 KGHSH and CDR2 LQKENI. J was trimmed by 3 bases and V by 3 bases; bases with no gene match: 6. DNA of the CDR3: TGTGCCAGCTCACCCTCCATACAGGGGGAAGAGACCCAGTACTTC. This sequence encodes CASSPSIQGEETQYF.

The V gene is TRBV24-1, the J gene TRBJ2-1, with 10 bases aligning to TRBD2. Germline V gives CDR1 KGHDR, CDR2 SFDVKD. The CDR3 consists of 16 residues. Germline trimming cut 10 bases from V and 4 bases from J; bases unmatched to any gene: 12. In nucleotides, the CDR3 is TGTGCCACTGCCTTGCAATGGACTAGCGGATACAATGAGCAGTTCTTC. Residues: CATALQWTSGYNEQFF.

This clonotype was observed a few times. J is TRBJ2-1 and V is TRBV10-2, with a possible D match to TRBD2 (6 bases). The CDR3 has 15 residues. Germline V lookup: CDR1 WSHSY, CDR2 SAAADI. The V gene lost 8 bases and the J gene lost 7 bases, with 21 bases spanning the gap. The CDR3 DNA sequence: TGCGCCAGCGCCCCGGGAGCGCGTCTGGGGAATGAGCAGTTCTTC. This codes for CASAPGARLGNEQFF.

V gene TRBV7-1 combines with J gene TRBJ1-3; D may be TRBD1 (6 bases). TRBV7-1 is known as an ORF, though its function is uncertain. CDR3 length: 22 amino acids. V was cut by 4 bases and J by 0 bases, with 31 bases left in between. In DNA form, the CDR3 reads TGTGCCAGCAGCTTCAGCCGGGACATCACTTACGGTCGTCTGGGCTCTGGAAACACCATATATTTT. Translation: CASSFSRDITYGRLGSGNTIYF.

The CDR3 sequence: CASSTTTGGNTEAFF. The DNA of the CDR3 is TGCGCCAGCAGCACAACGACAGGGGGGAACACTGAAGCTTTCTTT. The genes are TRBV5-1 and TRBJ1-1; 9 nucleotides align to TRBD1. CDR1 is SGHRS, CDR2 YFSETQ, per germline. The CDR3 totals 15 residues. With V trimmed by 4 bases and J by 1 base, 5 bases remained unmatched.

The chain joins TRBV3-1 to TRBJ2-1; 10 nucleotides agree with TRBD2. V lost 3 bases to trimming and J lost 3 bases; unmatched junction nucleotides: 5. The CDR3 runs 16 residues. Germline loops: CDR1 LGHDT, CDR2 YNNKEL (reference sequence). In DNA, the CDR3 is TGTGCCAGCAGCCAGCCCGGGACTAGCGTCTACAATGAGCAGTTCTTC. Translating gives CASSQPGTSVYNEQFF.